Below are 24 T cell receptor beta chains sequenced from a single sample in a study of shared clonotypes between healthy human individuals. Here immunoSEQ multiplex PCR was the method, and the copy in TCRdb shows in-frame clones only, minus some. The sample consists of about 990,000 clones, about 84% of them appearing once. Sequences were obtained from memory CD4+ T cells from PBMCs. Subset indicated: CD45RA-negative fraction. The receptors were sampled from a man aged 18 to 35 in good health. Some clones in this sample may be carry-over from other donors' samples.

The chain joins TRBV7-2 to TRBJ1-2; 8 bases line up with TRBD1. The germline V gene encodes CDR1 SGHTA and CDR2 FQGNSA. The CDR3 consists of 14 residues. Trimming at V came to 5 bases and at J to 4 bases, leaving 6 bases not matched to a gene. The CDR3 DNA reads TGTGCCAGCAGCCCTGGACAGGGACCCTATGGCTACACCTTC. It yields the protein CASSPGQGPYGYTF.

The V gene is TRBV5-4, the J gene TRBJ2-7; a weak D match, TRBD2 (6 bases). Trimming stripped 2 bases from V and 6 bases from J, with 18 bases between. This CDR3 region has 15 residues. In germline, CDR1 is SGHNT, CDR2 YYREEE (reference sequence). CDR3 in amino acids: CASSFRDFARSEQYF. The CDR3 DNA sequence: TGTGCCAGCAGCTTCCGGGACTTCGCAAGATCCGAGCAGTACTTC.

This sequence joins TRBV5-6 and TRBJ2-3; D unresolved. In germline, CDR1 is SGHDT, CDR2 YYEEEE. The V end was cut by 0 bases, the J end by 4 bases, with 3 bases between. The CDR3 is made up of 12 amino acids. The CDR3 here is CASSLAPDTQYF. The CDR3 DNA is TGTGCCAGCAGCTTGGCCCCAGATACGCAGTATTTT.

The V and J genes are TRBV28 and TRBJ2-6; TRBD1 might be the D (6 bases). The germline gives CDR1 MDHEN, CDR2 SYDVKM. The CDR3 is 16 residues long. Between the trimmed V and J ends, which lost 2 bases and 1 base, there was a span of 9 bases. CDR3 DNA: TGTGCCAGCAGTTTACGCCAGGGGTCTGGGGCCAACGTCCTGACTTTC. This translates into CASSLRQGSGANVLTF.

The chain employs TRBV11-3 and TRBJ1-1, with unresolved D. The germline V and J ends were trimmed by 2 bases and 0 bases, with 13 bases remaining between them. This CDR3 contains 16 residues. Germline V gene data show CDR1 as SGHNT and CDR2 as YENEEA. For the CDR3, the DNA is TGTGCCAGCAGCTTAAGTTCCATCTTTTTGAACACTGAAGCTTTCTTT. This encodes CASSLSSIFLNTEAFF.

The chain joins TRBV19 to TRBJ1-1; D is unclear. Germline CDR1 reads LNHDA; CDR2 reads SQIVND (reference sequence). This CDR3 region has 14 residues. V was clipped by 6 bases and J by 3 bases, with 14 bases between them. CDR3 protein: CASRRGFYDTEAFF. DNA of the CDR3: TGTGCCAGTAGGAGAGGGTTTTATGACACTGAAGCTTTCTTT.

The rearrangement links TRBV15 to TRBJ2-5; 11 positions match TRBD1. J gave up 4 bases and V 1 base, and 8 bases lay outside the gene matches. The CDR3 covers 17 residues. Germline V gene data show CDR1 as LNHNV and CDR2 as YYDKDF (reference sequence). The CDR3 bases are TGTGCCACCAGCAGAGGGTCCGGACAGGGGGCAGGAGAGACCCAGTACTTC. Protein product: CATSRGSGQGAGETQYF.

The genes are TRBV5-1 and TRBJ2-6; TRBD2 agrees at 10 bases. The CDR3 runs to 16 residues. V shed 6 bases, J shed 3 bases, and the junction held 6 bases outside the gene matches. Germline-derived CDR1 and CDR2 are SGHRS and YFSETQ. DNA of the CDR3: TGCGCCAGCAAATCTCTAGCGGGGGATGGGGCCAACGTCCTGACTTTC. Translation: CASKSLAGDGANVLTF.

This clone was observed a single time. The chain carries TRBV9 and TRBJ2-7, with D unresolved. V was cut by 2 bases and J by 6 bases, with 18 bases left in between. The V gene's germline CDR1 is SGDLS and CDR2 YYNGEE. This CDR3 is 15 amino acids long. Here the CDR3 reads CASSVGDQRLSEQYF. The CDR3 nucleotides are TGTGCCAGCAGCGTCGGAGACCAGCGCCTAAGCGAGCAGTACTTC. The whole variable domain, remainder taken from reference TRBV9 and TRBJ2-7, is DSGVTQTPKHLITATGQRVTLRCSPRSGDLSVYWYQQSLDQGLQFLIQYYNGEERAKGNILERFSAQQFPDLHSELNLSSLELGDSALYFCASSVGDQRLSEQYFGPGTRLTVT.

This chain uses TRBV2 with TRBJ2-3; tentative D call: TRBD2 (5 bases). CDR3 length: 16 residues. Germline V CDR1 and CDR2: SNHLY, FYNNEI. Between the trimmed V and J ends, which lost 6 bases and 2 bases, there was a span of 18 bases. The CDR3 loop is CASRTGGSTNTDTQYF. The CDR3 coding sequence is TGTGCCAGCAGGACCGGCGGATCGACTAACACAGATACGCAGTATTTT.

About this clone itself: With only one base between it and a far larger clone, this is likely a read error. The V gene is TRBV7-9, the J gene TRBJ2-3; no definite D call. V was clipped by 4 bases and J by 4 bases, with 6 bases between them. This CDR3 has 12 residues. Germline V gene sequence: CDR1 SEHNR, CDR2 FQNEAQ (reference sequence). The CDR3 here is CASSSDSDTQYF. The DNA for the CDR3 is TGTGCCAGCAGCTCAGACTCAGATACGCAGTATTTT.

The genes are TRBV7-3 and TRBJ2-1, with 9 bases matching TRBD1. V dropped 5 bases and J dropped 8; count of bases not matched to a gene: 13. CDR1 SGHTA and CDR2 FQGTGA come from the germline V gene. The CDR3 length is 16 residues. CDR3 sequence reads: CASSPNRGQGLHEQFF. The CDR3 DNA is TGTGCCAGCAGCCCAAACCGGGGACAGGGTCTGCATGAGCAGTTCTTC.

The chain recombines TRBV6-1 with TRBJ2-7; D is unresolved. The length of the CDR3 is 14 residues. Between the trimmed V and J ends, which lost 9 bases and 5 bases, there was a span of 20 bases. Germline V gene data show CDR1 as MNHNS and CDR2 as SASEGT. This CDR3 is CASRKILKKDEQYF. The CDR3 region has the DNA TGTGCCAGTAGGAAGATCCTCAAAAAAGACGAGCAGTACTTC.

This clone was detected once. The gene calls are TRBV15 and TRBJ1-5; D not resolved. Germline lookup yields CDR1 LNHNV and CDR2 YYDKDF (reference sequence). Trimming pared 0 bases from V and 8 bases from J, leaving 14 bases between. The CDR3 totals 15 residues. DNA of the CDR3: TGTGCCACCAGCAGAGAATTTGATGGGGTTGAGCCCCAGCATTTT. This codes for CATSREFDGVEPQHF.

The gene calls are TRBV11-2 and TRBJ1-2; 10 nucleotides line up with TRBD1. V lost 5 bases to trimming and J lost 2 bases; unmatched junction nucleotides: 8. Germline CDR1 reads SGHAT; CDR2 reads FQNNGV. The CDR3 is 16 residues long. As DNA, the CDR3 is TGTGCCAGCAGCCCGGGGACAGGGGCCCCGAACTATGGCTACACCTTC. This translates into CASSPGTGAPNYGYTF.

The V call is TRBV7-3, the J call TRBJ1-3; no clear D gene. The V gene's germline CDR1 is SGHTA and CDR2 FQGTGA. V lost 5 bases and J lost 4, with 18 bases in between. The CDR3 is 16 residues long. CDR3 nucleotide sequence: TGTGCCAGCAGCCCGGGCAGTCCTCTTGGCGGAAACACCATATATTTT. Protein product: CASSPGSPLGGNTIYF.

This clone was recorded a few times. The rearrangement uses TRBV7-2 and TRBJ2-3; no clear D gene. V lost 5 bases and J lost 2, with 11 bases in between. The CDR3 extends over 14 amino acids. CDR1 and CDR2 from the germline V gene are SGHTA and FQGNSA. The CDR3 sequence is CASSNPTPTDTQYF. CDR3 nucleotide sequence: TGTGCCAGCAGCAATCCCACCCCCACAGATACGCAGTATTTT.

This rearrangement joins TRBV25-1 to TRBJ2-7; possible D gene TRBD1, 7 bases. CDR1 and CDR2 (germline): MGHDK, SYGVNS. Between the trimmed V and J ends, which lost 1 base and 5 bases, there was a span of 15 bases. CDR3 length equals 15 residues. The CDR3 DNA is TGTGCCAGCAGTGAATTCCAGGGGGGCGGGGACGAGCAGTACTTC. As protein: CASSEFQGGGDEQYF.

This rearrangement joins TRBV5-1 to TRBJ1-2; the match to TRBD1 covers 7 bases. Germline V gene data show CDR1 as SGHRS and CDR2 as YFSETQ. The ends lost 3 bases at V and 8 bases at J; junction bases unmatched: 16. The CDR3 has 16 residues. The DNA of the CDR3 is TGCGCCAGCAGCTCCACAGGGGATGGGATCCTATGGGGCTACACCTTC. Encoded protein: CASSSTGDGILWGYTF.

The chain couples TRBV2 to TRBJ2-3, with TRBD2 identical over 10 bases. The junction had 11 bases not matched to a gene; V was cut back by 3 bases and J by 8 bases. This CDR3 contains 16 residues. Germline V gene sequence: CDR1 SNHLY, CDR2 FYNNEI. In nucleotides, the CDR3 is TGTGCCAGCAGTGAGGCAAGCGGGAGGGCCAAGGTTACGCAGTATTTT. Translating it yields CASSEASGRAKVTQYF.

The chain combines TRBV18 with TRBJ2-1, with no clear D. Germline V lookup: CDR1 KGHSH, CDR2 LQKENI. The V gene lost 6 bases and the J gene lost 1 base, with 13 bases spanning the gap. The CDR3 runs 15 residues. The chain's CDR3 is CASSSSSLSYNEQFF. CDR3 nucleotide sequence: TGTGCCAGCTCGTCAAGCAGCCTATCCTACAATGAGCAGTTCTTC.

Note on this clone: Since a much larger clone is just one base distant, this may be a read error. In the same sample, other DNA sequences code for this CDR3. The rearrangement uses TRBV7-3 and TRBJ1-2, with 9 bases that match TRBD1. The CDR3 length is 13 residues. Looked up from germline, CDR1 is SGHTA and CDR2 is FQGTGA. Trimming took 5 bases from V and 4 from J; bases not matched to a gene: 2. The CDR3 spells CASSPDRGYGYTF. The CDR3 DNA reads TGTGCCAGCAGCCCGGACAGGGGCTATGGCTACACCTTC.

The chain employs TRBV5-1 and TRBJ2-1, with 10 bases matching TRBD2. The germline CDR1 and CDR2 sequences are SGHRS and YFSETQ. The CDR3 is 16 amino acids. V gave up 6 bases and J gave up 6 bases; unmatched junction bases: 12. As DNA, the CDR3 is TGCGCCAGCACTCAACAAGGACTAGCGGTTTCCAATGAGCAGTTCTTC. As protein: CASTQQGLAVSNEQFF.

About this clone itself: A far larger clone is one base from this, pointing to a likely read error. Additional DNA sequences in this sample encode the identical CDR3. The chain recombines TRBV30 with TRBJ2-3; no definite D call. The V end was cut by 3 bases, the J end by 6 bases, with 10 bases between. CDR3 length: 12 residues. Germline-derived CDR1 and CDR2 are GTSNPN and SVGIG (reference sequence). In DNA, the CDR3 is TGTGCCTGGAGCGTATTCTCGGATACGCAGTATTTT. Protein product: CAWSVFSDTQYF.